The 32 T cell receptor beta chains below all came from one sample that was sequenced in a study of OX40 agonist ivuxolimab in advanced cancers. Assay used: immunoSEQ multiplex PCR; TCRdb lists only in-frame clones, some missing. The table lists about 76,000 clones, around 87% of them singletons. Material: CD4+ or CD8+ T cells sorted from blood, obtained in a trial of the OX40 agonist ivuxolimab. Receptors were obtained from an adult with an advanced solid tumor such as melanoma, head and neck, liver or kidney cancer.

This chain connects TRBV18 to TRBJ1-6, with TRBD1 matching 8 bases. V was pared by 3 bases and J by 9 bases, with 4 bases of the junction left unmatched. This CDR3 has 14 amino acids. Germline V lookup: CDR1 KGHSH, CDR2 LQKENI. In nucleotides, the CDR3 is TGTGCCAGCTCACCGCCGGGACAGGCTTCACCCCTCCACTTT. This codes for CASSPPGQASPLHF.

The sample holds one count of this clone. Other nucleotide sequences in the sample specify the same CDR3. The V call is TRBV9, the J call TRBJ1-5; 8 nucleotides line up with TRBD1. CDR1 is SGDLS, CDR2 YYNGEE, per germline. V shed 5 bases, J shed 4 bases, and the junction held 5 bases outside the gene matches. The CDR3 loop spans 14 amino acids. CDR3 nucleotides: TGTGCCAGCAGTGGACAGGGTCGGAATCAGCCCCAGCATTTT. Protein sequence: CASSGQGRNQPQHF.

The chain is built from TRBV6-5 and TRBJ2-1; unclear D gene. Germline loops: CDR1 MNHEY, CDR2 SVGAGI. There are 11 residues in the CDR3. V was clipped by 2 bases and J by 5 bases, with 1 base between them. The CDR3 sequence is CASSYDNEQFF. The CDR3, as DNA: TGTGCCAGCAGTTACGACAATGAGCAGTTCTTC.

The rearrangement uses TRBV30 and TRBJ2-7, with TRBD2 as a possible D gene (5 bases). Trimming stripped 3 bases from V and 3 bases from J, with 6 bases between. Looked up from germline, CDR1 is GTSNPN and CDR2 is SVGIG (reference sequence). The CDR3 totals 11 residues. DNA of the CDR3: TGTGCCTGGAGAGCGGACTACGAGCAGTACTTC. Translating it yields CAWRADYEQYF. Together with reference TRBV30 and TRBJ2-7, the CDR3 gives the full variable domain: SQTIHQWPATLVQPVGSPLSLECTVEGTSNPNLYWYRQAAGRGLQLLFYSVGIGQISSEVPQNLSASRPQDRQFILSSKKLLLSDSGFYLCAWRADYEQYFGPGTRLTVT.

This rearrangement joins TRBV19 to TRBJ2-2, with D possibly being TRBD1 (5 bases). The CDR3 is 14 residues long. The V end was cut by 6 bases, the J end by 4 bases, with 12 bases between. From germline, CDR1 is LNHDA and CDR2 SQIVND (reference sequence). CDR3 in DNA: TGTGCCAGTAGCCCCCCCAGGGTCACCGGGGAGCTGTTTTTT. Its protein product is CASSPPRVTGELFF.

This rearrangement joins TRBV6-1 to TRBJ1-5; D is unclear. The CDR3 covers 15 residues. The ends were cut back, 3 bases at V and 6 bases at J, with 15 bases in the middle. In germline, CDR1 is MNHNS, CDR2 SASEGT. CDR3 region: CASSEQDSFGQPQHF. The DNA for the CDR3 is TGTGCCAGCAGTGAGCAAGACTCCTTCGGTCAGCCCCAGCATTTT.

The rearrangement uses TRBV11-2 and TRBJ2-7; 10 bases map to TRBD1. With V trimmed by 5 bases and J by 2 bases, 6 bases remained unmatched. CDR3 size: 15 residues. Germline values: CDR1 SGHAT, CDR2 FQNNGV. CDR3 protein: CASSQQTGGPYEQYF. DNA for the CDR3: TGTGCCAGCAGCCAACAGACAGGGGGCCCCTACGAGCAGTACTTC.

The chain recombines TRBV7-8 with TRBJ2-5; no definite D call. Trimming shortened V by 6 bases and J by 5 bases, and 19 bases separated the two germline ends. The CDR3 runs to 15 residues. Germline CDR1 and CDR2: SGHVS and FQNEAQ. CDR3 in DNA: TGTGCCAGCAGTACAATCAGAAGCTCTCGGGAGACCCAGTACTTC. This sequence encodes CASSTIRSSRETQYF. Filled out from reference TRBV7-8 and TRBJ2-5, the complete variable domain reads GAGVSQSPRYKVAKRGQDVALRCDPISGHVSLFWYQQALGQGPEFLTYFQNEAQLDKSGLPSDRFFAERPEGSVSTLKIQRTQQEDSAVYLCASSTIRSSRETQYFGPGTRLLVL.

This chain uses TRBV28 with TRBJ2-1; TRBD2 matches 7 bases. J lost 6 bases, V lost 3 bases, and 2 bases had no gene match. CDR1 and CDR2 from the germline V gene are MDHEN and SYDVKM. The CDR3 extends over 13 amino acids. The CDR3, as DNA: TGTGCCAGCAGTTTGGGAGGGATCAATGAGCAGTTCTTC. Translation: CASSLGGINEQFF.

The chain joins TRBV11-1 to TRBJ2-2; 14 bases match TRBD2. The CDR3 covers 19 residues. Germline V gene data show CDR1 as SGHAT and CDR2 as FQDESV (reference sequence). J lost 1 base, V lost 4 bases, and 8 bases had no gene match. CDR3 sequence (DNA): TGTGCCAGCAGCTCAGCTGGACTAGCGGGGGGCCAGAACACCGGGGAGCTGTTTTTT. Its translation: CASSSAGLAGGQNTGELFF.

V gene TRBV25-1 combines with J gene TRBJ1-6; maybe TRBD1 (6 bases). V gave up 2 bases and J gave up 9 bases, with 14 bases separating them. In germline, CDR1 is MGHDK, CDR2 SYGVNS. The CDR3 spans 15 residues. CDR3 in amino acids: CASSELQGGGSPLHF. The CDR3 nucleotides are TGTGCCAGCAGTGAACTACAGGGTGGTGGTTCACCCCTCCACTTT.

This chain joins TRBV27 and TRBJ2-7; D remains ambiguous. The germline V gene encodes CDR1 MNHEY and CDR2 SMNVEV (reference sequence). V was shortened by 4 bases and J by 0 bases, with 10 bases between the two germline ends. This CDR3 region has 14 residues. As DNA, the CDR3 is TGTGCCAGCAGTTCGAGGACGGTCTCCTACGAGCAGTACTTC. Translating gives CASSSRTVSYEQYF.

The CDR3 loop reads CASSSRGSLRYTF. CDR3 in DNA: TGTGCCAGCAGTTCCAGGGGGTCTCTACGGTACACCTTC. The chain is built from TRBV2 and TRBJ1-2; TRBD1 agrees at 7 bases. V dropped 5 bases and J dropped 11; count of bases not matched to a gene: 11. Germline CDR1 is SNHLY and CDR2 is FYNNEI. This CDR3 is 13 amino acids long.

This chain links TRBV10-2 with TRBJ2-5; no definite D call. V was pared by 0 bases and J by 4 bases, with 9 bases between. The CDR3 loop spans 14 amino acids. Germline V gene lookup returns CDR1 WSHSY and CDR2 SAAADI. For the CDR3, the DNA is TGCGCCAGCAGTGAGTCCCTAGTCCTAGAGACCCAGTACTTC. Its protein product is CASSESLVLETQYF.

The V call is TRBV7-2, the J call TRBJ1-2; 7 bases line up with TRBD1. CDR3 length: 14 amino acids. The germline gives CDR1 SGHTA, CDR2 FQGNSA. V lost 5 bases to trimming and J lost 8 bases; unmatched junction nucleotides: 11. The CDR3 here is CASSRPDREWGYTF. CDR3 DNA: TGTGCCAGCAGCCGACCCGACAGGGAATGGGGCTACACCTTC.

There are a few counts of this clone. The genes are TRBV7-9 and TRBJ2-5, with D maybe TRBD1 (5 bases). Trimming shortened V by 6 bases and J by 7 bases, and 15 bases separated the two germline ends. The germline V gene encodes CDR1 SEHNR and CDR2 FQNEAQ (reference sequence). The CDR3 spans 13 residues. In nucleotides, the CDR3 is TGTGCCAGCAGACATAGCAGGGTGTGGACCCAGTACTTC. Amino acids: CASRHSRVWTQYF.

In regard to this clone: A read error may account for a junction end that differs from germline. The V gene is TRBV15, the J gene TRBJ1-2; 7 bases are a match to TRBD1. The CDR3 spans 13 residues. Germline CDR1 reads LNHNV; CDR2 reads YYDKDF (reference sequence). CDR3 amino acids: CATSRSRTGLSNF. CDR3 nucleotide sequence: TGTGCCACCAGCCGAAGCCGGACAGGACTTTCGAATTTC.

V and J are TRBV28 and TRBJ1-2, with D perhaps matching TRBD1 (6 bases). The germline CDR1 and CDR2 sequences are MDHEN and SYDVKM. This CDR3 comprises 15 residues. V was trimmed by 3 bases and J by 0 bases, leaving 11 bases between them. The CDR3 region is CASSFVGTTNYGYTF. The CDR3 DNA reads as TGTGCCAGCAGTTTTGTCGGGACAACTAACTATGGCTACACCTTC.

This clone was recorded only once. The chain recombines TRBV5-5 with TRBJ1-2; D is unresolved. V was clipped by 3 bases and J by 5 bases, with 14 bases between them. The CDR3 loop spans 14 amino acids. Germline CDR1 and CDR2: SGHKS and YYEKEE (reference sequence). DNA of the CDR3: TGTGCCAGCAGCTCTAGGGCAGGACGGTATGGCTACACCTTC. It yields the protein CASSSRAGRYGYTF.

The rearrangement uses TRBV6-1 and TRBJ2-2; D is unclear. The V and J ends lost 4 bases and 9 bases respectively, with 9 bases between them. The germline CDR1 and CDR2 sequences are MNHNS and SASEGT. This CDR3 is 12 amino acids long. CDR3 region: CASSGGIRELFF. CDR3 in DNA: TGTGCCAGCAGTGGGGGTATTAGGGAGCTGTTTTTT.

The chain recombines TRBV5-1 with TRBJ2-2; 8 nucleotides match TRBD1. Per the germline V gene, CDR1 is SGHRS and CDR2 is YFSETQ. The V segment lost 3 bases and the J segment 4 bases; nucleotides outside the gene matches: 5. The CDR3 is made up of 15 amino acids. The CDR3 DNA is TGCGCCAGCAGCTATGGACAGGGTAGCACCGGGGAGCTGTTTTTT. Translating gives CASSYGQGSTGELFF.

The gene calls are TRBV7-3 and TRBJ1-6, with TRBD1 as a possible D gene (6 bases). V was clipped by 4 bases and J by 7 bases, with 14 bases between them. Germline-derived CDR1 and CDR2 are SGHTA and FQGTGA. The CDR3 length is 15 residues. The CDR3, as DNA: TGTGCCAGCAGCTCTTTAGGGGGGATGAATTCACCCCTCCACTTT. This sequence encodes CASSSLGGMNSPLHF.

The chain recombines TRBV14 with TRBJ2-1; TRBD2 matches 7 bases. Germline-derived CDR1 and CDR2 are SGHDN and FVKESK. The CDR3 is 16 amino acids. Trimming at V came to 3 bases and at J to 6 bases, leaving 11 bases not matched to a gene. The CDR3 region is CASSQDSGWGGNEQFF. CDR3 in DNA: TGTGCCAGCAGCCAGGATAGCGGGTGGGGGGGCAATGAGCAGTTCTTC.

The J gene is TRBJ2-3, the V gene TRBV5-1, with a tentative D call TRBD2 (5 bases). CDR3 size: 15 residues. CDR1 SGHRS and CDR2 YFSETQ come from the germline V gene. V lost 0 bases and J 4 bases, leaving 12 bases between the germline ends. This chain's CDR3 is CASSLEGPRADTQYF. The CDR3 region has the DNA TGCGCCAGCAGCTTGGAGGGTCCGCGGGCAGATACGCAGTATTTT.

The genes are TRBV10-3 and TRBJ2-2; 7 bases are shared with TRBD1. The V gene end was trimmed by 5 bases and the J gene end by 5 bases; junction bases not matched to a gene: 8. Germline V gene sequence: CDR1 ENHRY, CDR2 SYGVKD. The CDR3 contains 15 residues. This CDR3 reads CAISTGAGRTGELFF. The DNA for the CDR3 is TGTGCCATCAGTACAGGGGCAGGGCGAACCGGGGAGCTGTTTTTT.

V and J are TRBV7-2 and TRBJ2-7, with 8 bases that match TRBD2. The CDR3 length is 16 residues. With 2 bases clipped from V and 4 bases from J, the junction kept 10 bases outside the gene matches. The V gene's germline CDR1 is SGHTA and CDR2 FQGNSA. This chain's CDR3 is CASSLRTGSGVYEQYF. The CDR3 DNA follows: TGTGCCAGCAGCTTAAGGACCGGTAGCGGGGTATACGAGCAGTACTTC.

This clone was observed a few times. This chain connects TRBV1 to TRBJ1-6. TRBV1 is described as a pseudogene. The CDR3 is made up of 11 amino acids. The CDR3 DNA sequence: TGCACCAGCAGCCAAGTGGGTCCCCTCCACTTT. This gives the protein CTSSQVGPLHF.

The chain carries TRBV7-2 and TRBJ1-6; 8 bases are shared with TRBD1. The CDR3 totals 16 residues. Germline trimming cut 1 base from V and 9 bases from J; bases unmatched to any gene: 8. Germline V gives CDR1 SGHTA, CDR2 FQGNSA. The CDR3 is CASSLVGQGTGSPLHF. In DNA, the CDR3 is TGTGCCAGCAGCTTAGTCGGACAGGGCACGGGTTCACCCCTCCACTTT.

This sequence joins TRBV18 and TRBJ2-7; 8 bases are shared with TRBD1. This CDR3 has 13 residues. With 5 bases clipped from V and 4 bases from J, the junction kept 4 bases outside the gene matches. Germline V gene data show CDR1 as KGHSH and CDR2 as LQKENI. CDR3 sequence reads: CASSAGQDYEQYV. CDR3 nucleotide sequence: TGTGCCAGCTCAGCGGGACAGGATTACGAGCAGTACGTC.

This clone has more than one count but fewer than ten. In nucleotides, the CDR3 is TGCGCCAGCAGCCAAGATCCCCAGAGATATAACTATGGCTACACCTTC. It is translated as CASSQDPQRYNYGYTF. This chain connects TRBV4-1 to TRBJ1-2; no clear D. The CDR3 is 16 residues long. V was trimmed by 0 bases and J by 1 base, leaving 12 bases between them. Germline V CDR1 and CDR2: MGHRA, YSYEKL.

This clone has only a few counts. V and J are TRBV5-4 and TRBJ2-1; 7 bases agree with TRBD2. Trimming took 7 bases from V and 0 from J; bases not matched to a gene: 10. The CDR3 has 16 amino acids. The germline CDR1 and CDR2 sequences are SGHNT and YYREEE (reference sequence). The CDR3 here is CASSTGGLSSYNEQFF. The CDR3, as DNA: TGTGCCAGCTCAACGGGGGGACTAAGCTCCTACAATGAGCAGTTCTTC.

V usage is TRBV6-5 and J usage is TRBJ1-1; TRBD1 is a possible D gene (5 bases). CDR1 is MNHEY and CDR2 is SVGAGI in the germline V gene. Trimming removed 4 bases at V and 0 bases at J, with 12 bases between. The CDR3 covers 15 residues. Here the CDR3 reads CASSFRGVMNTEAFF. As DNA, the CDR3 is TGTGCCAGCAGTTTCCGGGGGGTGATGAACACTGAAGCTTTCTTT.